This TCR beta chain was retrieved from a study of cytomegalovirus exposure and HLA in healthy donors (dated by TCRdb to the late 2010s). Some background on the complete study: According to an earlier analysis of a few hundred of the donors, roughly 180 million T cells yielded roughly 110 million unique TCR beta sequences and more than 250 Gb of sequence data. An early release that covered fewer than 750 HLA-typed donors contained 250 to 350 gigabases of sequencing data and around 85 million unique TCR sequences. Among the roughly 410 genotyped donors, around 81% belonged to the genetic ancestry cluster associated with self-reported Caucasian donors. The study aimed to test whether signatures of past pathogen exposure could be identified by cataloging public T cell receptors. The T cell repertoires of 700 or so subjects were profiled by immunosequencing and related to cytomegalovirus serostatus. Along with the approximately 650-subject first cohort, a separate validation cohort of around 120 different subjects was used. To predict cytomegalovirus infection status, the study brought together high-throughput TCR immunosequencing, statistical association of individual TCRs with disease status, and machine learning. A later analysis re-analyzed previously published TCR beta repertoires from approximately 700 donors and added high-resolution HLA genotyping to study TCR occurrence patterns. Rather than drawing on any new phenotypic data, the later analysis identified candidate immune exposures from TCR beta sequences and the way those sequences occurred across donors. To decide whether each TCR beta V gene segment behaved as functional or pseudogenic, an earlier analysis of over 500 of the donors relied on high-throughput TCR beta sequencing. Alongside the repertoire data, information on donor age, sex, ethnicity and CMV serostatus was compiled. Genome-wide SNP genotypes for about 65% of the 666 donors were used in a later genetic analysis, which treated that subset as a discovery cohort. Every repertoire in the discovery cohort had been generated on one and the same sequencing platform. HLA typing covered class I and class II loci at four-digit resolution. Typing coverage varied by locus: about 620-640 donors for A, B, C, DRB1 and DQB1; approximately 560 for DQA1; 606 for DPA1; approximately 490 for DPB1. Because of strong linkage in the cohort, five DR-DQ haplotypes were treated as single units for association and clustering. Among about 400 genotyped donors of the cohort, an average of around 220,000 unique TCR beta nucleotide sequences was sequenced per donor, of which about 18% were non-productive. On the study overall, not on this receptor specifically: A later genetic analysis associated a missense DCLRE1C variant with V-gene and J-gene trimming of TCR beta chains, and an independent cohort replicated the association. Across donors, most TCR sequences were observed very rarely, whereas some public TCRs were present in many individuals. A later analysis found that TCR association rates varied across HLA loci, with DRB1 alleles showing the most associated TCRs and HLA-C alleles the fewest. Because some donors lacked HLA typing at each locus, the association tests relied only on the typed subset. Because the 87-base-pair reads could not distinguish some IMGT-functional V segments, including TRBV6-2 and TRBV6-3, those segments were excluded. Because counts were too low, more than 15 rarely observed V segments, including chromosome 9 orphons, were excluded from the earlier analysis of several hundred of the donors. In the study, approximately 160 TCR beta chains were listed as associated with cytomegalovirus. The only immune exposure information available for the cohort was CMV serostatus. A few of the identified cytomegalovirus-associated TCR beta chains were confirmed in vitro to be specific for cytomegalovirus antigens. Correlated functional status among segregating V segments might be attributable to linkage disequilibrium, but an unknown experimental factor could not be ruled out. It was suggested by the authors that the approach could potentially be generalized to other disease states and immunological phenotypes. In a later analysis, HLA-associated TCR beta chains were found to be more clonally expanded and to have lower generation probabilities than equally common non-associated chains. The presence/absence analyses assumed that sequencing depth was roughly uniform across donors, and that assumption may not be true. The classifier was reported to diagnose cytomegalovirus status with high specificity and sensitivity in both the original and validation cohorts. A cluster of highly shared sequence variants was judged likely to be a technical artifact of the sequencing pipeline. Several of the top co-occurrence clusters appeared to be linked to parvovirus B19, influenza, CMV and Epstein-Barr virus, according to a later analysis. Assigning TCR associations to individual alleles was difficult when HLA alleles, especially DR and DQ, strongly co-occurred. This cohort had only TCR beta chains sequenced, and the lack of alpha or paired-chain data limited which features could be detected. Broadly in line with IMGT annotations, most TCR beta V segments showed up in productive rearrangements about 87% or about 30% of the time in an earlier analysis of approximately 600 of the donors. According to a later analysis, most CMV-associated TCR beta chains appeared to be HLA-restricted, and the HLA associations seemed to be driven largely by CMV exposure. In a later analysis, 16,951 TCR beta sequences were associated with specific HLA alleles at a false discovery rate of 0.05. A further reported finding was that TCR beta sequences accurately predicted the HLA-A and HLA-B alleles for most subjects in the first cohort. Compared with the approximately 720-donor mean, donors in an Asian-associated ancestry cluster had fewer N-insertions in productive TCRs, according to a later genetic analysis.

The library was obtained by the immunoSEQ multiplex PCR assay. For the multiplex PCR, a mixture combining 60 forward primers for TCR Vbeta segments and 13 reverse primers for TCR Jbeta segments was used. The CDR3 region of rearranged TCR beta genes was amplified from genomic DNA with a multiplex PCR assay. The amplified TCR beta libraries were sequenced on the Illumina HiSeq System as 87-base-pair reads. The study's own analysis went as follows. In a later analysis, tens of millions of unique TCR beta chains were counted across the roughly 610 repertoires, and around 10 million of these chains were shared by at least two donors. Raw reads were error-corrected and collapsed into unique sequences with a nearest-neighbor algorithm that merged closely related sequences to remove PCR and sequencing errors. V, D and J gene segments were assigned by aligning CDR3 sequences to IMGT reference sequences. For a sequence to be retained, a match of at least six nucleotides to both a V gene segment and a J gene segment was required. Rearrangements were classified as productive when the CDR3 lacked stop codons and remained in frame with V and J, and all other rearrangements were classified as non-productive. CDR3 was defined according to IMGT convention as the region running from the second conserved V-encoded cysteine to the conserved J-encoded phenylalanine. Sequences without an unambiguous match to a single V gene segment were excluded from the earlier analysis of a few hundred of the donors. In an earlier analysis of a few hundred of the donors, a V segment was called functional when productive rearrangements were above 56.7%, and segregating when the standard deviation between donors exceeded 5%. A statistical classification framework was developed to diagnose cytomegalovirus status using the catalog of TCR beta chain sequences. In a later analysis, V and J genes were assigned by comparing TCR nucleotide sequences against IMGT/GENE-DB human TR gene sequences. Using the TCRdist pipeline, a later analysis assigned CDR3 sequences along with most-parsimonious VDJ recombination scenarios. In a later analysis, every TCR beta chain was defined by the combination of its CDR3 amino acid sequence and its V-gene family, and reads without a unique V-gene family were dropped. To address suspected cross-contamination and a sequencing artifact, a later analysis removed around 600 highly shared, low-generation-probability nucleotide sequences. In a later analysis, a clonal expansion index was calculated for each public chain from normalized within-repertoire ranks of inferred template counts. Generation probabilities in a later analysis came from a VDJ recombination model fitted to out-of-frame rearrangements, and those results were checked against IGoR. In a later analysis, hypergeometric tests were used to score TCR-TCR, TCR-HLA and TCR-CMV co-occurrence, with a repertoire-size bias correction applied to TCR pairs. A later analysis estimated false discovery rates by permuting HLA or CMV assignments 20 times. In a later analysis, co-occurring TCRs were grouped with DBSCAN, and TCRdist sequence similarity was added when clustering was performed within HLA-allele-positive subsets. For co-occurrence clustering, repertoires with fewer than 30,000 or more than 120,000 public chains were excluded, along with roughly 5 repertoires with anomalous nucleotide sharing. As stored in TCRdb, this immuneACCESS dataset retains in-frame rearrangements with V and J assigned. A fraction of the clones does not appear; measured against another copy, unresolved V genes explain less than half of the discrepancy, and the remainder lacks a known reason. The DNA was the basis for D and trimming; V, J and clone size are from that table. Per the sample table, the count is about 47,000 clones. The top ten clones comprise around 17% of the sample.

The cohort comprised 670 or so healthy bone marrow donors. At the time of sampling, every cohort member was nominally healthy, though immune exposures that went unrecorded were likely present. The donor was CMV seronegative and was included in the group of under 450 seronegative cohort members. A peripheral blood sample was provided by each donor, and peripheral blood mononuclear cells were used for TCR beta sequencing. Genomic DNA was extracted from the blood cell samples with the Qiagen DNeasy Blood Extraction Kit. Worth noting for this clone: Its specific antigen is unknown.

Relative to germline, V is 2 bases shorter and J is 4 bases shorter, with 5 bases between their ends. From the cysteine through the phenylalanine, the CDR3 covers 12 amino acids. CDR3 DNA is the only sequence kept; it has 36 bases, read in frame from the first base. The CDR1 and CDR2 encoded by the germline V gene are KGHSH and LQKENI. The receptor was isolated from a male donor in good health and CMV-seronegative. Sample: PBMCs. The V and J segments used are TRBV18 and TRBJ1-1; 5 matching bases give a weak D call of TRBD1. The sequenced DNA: TGTGCCAGCTCACCAGGGGCCACTGAAGCTTTCTTT. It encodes CASSPGATEAFF.